This record looks at one T cell receptor beta chain sequence and its context. In the source study's methods: Amplification from reference gene primers served as the basis for estimated nucleated cell counts. Assay used: immunoSEQ multiplex PCR; TCRdb lists only in-frame clones, some missing. V, J and clone size were drawn from that table, and D and trimming were deduced from the DNA. Counted here are some 460,000 clones, 87% occurring once; the ten biggest clones make up under 0.75%. This CDR3 contains 16 residues. V was shortened by 1 base and J by 1 base, with 11 bases between the two germline ends. Germline lookup yields CDR1 SGHKS and CDR2 YYEKEE (reference sequence). Living in roughly 23 US areas, the participants were between roughly 18 and 90 years of age. This entry belongs to a study of blood T cell repertoires in COVID-19.

Sequenced input: PBMCs or T cells enriched from blood (not recorded which). The chain recombines TRBV5-5 with TRBJ2-2; D is unclear. The receptor's source is a woman under 30 who had recovered from COVID-19. CDR3 DNA sequence: TGTGCCAGCAGCTTGTCCGTGACAAAGAACACCGGGGAGCTGTTTTTT. Its translation is CASSLSVTKNTGELFF.